Described below is a single TCR beta chain sequence and its context. Antigen: not known. This entry comes from a study of identical twins. General study points: Out-of-frame sharing of TCR alpha in monozygotic twins was underestimated by models. In beta out-of-frame sequences, the excess sharing between twins was weaker.

The CDR3 contains 16 residues. The V gene's germline CDR1 is SGHDN and CDR2 FVKESK. After removal of 5 bases from V and 0 bases from J, the junction contained 4 bases not matched to a gene. TCRdb called the 5' RACE reads again in MiXCR, with one record for every CDR3 protein. The table shows about 920,000 distinct CDR3 sequences, with roughly an eighth occurring only once. This sample was shared with a second study, whose subject was yellow fever vaccine responses in identical twins. As that report states: Vaccine T cell responses of twins reportedly seemed partly convergent and partly personalized.

This sequence joins TRBV14 and TRBJ2-4, with 10 bases aligning to TRBD2. Sequenced sample: PBMCs. This clonotype originated in a young woman in good health. CDR3 sequence: CASSKLAGRAKNIQYF. The CDR3 DNA follows: TGTGCCAGCAGCAAACTAGCGGGAAGAGCCAAAAACATTCAGTACTTC.